A selection of T cell receptor beta chains follows, all from one sample in a study of OX40 agonist ivuxolimab in advanced cancers. Some clones are missing from TCRdb's copy, which holds only in-frame ones; the method was immunoSEQ multiplex PCR. The sample holds about 46,000 clones; around 90% are singletons and the top ten take 56%. Material: CD4+ or CD8+ T cells sorted from blood, obtained in a trial of the OX40 agonist ivuxolimab. The receptors were gathered from an adult with an advanced solid tumor such as melanoma, head and neck, liver or kidney cancer. Both conserved end residues are part of each CDR3.

j_call	v_call	cdr3_aa
TRBJ2-3	TRBV9	CASSVVGGEGTDTQYF
TRBJ2-7	TRBV10-3	CAISEMSDEQYF
TRBJ2-5	TRBV2	CATLAVQETQYF
NA	TRBV19	CASSISVADRGVYEQYF
TRBJ2-7	TRBV7-2	CASSSPGGTGNYEQYF
TRBJ2-1	TRBV11-3	CASSSMDFREQFF
TRBJ2-7	TRBV7-2	CASSPQGSSYEQYF
TRBJ2-1	TRBV11-2	CASSSTGASYNEQFF
TRBJ2-3	TRBV5-1	CASSPTGQGGTDTQYF
TRBJ1-6	TRBV30	CAWSGDRGRSPLHF
TRBJ2-5	TRBV7-9	CASSLRELAGETQYF
TRBJ2-5	TRBV5-4	CASSLGQVQETQYF
TRBJ2-1	TRBV5-1	CASSLGGSYNEQFF
TRBJ2-3	TRBV4-1	CASSQVSSPTDTQYF
TRBJ2-5	TRBV5-6	CASSLGGPETQYF
TRBJ2-7	TRBV5-4	CASSLVLAGDYEQYF
TRBJ2-2	TRBV2	CASSFDRVSANTGELFF
TRBJ1-5	TRBV6-6	CASSLPGQGVQPQHF
TRBJ1-1	TRBV5-1	CASSLDRTEAFF
TRBJ2-1	TRBV19	CASTGLSNEQFF
TRBJ1-6	TRBV4-1	CASSQDSPYNSPLHF
TRBJ1-4	TRBV7-3	CASSLRPAGDGEKLFF
TRBJ1-6	TRBV27	CASSLTAPNNSPLHF
TRBJ1-3	TRBV7-2	CASSLVGAGNTIYF
TRBJ1-6	TRBV11-2	CASSSSFHRETYNSPLHF
TRBJ2-1	TRBV10-3	CAISRTTGTYNEQFF
TRBJ2-7	TRBV7-2	CASSFRSYEQYF
TRBJ1-5	TRBV7-9	CASSLMGINQPQHF
TRBJ1-5	TRBV6-4	CASSVYNQPQHF
TRBJ2-6	TRBV18	CASSPDLGANVLTF
NA	TRBV4-1	CASSQGISYEQYF
TRBJ2-5	TRBV30	CAWSVGLGWDAQETQYF
TRBJ1-2	TRBV15	CATSRVPANYGYTF
TRBJ2-3	TRBV7-6	CASSSGDWRDTQYF
TRBJ2-2	TRBV5-1	CASSSTSGVTGELFF
TRBJ1-1	TRBV5-6	CASNKRGRVENTEAFF
TRBJ2-7	TRBV7-6	CASSAGLAEYEQYF
TRBJ2-2	TRBV11-2	CASSLTNTGNTGELFF
TRBJ1-4	TRBV30	CAWNPGQGGEKLFF
TRBJ1-4	TRBV5-1	CASSPDTGTGGEKLFF
TRBJ2-2	TRBV6-1	CASSEVIAGTGELFF
TRBJ2-2	TRBV4-3	CASSQDSVPGGASGELFF
TRBJ2-2	TRBV28	CASSLSIRDRELFF
TRBJ1-6	TRBV4-1	CASSQGQGSSPLHF
TRBJ2-2	TRBV4-3	CASSQDYRRNTGELFF
TRBJ1-4	TRBV5-1	CASSLDGQSSNEKLFF
TRBJ2-3	TRBV20-1	CSARGPGTQYF
TRBJ1-2	TRBV7-2	CASSFLSEDHYGYTF
TRBJ2-2	TRBV27	CASSLIAGGFAGELFF
TRBJ2-1	TRBV28	CASEGTAGVGEQFF
TRBJ2-7	TRBV9	CASSVAQGRYEQYF
TRBJ1-5	TRBV10-3	CAINSGQLDQPQHF
TRBJ2-3	TRBV4-2	CASSPGDRQYF
TRBJ2-1	TRBV2	CASTPGQGYNEQFF
TRBJ2-7	TRBV14	CASSRELVGEQYF
TRBJ2-5	TRBV11-2	CASSSGLGETQYF
TRBJ1-5	TRBV19	CASSITRRYSNQPQHF
TRBJ2-2	TRBV30	CAWRPLADYTGELFF
TRBJ2-4	TRBV25-1	CASSERGDIQYF